This T cell receptor beta chain was captured by sequencing in a study of T cells after yellow fever vaccination. Study-wide results and caveats: FACS-sorted repertoires could harbor abundant contaminating bulk-population clonotypes. Most clones from primary vaccination resurfaced after the booster (around 97% CD4, around 90% CD8).

MiXCR, applied by TCRdb to the 5' RACE reads, yields one record per CDR3 protein. The data hold 550,000 or so distinct CDR3 sequences, with roughly 19% observed a single time. As for this clonotype: The antigen is undetermined.

CDR3 length: 14 residues. From germline, CDR1 is DFQATT and CDR2 SNEGSKA (reference sequence). Deletions cut 4 bases from V and 5 bases from J, with 17 bases between. The chain has TRBV20-1 and TRBJ2-5, with D perhaps assigned TRBD1 or TRBD2 (5 bases each). This TCR derives from a young man who received the YFV17D yellow fever vaccine. This specimen consisted of PBMCs, obtained 15 days after the yellow fever booster vaccination. CDR3 sequence (DNA): TGCAGTGCTATTAACCCGGCAGGGAGTGAGACCCAGTACTTC. Translating it yields CSAINPAGSETQYF.